What follows is one TCR beta chain and its context. TCRdb's table, derived via immunoSEQ multiplex PCR, lists solely in-frame clones and lacks some. The sample carries about 53,000 clones, roughly 86% recorded once. The source of the sample is a study of technical replicates of blood from a few donors. Trimming took 3 bases from V and 5 from J; bases not matched to a gene: 5. The CDR3 is made up of 14 amino acids. Germline V CDR1 and CDR2: SGHRS, YFSETQ. The chain has TRBV5-1 and TRBJ2-5; 9 bases match TRBD1. What was sequenced was PBMCs. This receptor was obtained from a human donor in good health. Some clones in this sample may be carry-over from other donors' samples. The chain's CDR3 is CASSYGTGWETQYF. For the CDR3, the DNA is TGCGCCAGCAGCTATGGGACAGGGTGGGAGACCCAGTACTTC.